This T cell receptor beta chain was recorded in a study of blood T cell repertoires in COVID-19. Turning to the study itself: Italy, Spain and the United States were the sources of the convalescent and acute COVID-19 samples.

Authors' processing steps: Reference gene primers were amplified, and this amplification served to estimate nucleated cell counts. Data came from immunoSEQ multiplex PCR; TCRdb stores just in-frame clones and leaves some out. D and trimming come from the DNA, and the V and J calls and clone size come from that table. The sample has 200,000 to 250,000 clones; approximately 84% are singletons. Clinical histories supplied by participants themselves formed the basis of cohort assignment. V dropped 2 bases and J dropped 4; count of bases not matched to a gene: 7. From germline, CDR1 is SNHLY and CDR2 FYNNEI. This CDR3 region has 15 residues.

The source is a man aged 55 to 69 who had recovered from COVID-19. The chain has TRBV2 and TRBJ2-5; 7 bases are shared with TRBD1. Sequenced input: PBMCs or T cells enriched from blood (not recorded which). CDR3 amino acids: CASSESRSGGETQYF. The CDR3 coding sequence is TGTGCCAGCAGTGAAAGTAGGTCAGGGGGAGAGACCCAGTACTTC.